What follows are 22 T cell receptor beta chains derived from one specimen sequenced in a study of T cells after yellow fever vaccination. Each CDR3 protein gets one entry after TCRdb re-called the 5' RACE reads with MiXCR. The sample has about 300,000 distinct CDR3 sequences, approximately 7% seen once. Material: PBMCs, obtained 35 to 50 days after the first yellow fever vaccination. All receptors derive from a young man who received the YFV17D yellow fever vaccine.

This clonotype was detected ten times or more. The chain employs TRBV12-3 or TRBV12-4 and TRBJ2-5; no definite D call. V was pared by 3 bases and J by 3 bases, with 8 bases between. The CDR3 length is 13 residues. CDR3 DNA sequence: TGTGCCAGCAGTTTGTCAGAGAAAGAGACCCAGTACTTC. It codes for CASSLSEKETQYF.

This clonotype appeared a few times. The chain joins TRBV2 to TRBJ1-5; D call uncertain. Trimming shortened V by 7 bases and J by 4 bases, and 8 bases separated the two germline ends. CDR3 length equals 12 residues. Germline CDR1 reads SNHLY; CDR2 reads FYNNEI. Here the CDR3 reads CASKGGNQPQHF. CDR3 nucleotides: TGTGCCAGCAAGGGAGGAAATCAGCCCCAGCATTTT.

At least ten counts were recorded for this clonotype. The chain is built from TRBV9 and TRBJ2-5, with TRBD2 matching 11 bases. Looked up from germline, CDR1 is SGDLS and CDR2 is YYNGEE. V was pared by 2 bases and J by 5 bases, with 11 bases of the junction left unmatched. The CDR3 has 17 residues. CDR3 sequence (DNA): TGTGCCAGCAGCGTCGACTCTAGACTAGCGGGGCCGGAGACCCAGTACTTC. This gives the protein CASSVDSRLAGPETQYF.

Comments on this clonotype: A read error may produce the germline difference seen at one junction end. The chain joins TRBV5-1 to TRBJ2-7; unclear D gene. Germline CDR1 is SGHRS and CDR2 is YFSETQ. The CDR3 consists of 14 residues. Here the CDR3 reads CASRLVTSSYEQYF. The CDR3 DNA reads TGCGCCAGCAGGTTGGTGACATCTTCCTACGAGCAGTACTTC. Full variable domain (rest looked up from reference TRBV5-1 and TRBJ2-7): KAGVTQTPRYLIKTRGQQVTLSCSPISGHRSVSWYQQTPGQGLQFLFEYFSETQRNKGNFPGRFSGRQFSNSRSEMNVSTLELGDSALYLCASRLVTSSYEQYFGPGTRLTVT.

The chain employs TRBV19 and TRBJ1-1; a possible D gene is TRBD1 (5 bases). This CDR3 is built from 13 residues. Germline V lookup: CDR1 LNHDA, CDR2 SQIVND (reference sequence). V lost 7 bases and J lost 6, with 15 bases in between. CDR3 region: CASTLEGAAEAFF. Here the CDR3 DNA reads TGTGCCAGTACCTTAGAAGGGGCGGCTGAAGCTTTCTTT.

This clonotype appeared a few times. The V call is TRBV7-9, the J call TRBJ2-7, with D perhaps TRBD2 (6 bases). Trimming shortened V by 0 bases and J by 6 bases, and 12 bases separated the two germline ends. The CDR3 spans 14 residues. The germline V gene encodes CDR1 SEHNR and CDR2 FQNEAQ (reference sequence). The CDR3 is CASSLAEGWGEQYF. The CDR3, as DNA: TGTGCCAGCAGCTTAGCGGAGGGTTGGGGCGAGCAGTACTTC.

This clonotype was detected many times. The chain uses TRBV20-1 and TRBJ1-2; a weak D match, TRBD1 (5 bases). V was cut by 3 bases and J by 8 bases, with 13 bases left in between. The germline CDR1 and CDR2 sequences are DFQATT and SNEGSKA (reference sequence). CDR3 length: 12 amino acids. This CDR3 is CSASRGSEGYTF. The DNA of the CDR3 is TGCAGTGCTAGCCGGGGGTCGGAAGGCTACACCTTC.

The chain employs TRBV18 and TRBJ2-3; tentatively, D is TRBD2 (6 bases). Per the germline V gene, CDR1 is KGHSH and CDR2 is LQKENI. CDR3 length: 16 residues. Between the trimmed V and J ends, which lost 3 bases and 4 bases, there was a span of 17 bases. This chain's CDR3 is CASSPGGLLASDTQYF. The CDR3 DNA reads TGTGCCAGCTCACCTGGGGGACTTCTAGCTTCAGATACGCAGTATTTT.

V and J are TRBV7-6 and TRBJ1-1, with 9 bases fitting TRBD1. CDR1 SGHVS and CDR2 FNYEAQ come from the germline V gene. Trimming at V came to 4 bases and at J to 3 bases, leaving 6 bases not matched to a gene. The CDR3 totals 15 residues. The CDR3: CASSSWDRVDTEAFF. The CDR3 DNA follows: TGTGCCAGCAGCTCCTGGGACAGGGTGGACACTGAAGCTTTCTTT.

This clonotype was observed a few times. One junction end does not reproduce the germline sequence, and a read error may be involved. The chain links TRBV19 to TRBJ2-7; the D is unclear. The CDR3 length is 13 residues. Germline assignment: CDR1 LNHDA and CDR2 SQIVND (reference sequence). CDR3 region: CASSLDDNYEQYF. CDR3 nucleotides: TGTGCCAGTAGTCTAGACGACAACTACGAGCAGTACTTC.

This sequence joins TRBV7-3 and TRBJ2-1; 9 nucleotides line up with TRBD2. CDR1 and CDR2 (germline): SGHTA, FQGTGA. This CDR3 is 16 amino acids long. Trimming cost V 4 bases and J 2 bases; bases outside gene matches: 6. DNA of the CDR3: TGTGCCAGCAGCTCCCTAGCGGGGAGAACCTACAATGAGCAGTTCTTC. As protein: CASSSLAGRTYNEQFF.

At least ten counts were recorded for this clonotype. The chain joins TRBV12-3 or TRBV12-4 to TRBJ2-1; TRBD2 might be the D (5 bases). V lost 6 bases, J lost 12 bases, and 24 bases lay in between. The CDR3 is 15 amino acids. Here the CDR3 reads CASSAGPPVGEGQFF. Here the CDR3 DNA reads TGTGCCAGCAGCGCCGGGCCCCCGGTGGGAGAAGGGCAGTTCTTC.

The chain carries TRBV11-2 and TRBJ1-6; D uncertain. From germline, CDR1 is SGHAT and CDR2 FQNNGV. This CDR3 has 14 amino acids. The V end was cut by 3 bases, the J end by 7 bases, with 10 bases between. The CDR3: CASSFGPGNSPLHF. Here the CDR3 DNA reads TGTGCCAGCAGCTTCGGTCCCGGGAATTCACCCCTCCACTTT.

V and J are TRBV5-6 and TRBJ2-5; D perhaps matches TRBD1 (5 bases). V was pared by 5 bases and J by 9 bases, with 14 bases between. The CDR3 runs to 12 residues. Per the germline V gene, CDR1 is SGHDT and CDR2 is YYEEEE. The CDR3 DNA sequence: TGTGCCAGCAGACGACAGCGAACGGCCCAGTACTTC. Translating it yields CASRRQRTAQYF.

This clonotype occurred many times. The rearrangement uses TRBV5-1 and TRBJ1-1; the D gene is possibly TRBD1 (6 bases). The germline gives CDR1 SGHRS, CDR2 YFSETQ. The CDR3 spans 13 residues. Deletions cut 4 bases from V and 1 base from J, with 8 bases between. CDR3 coding DNA: TGCGCCAGCAGCATACAGGGGAACACTGAAGCTTTCTTT. This gives the protein CASSIQGNTEAFF.

V gene TRBV11-2 combines with J gene TRBJ2-2; D is perhaps TRBD1 (6 bases). The CDR3 loop spans 15 amino acids. Trimming shortened V by 5 bases and J by 5 bases, and 15 bases separated the two germline ends. Per the germline V gene, CDR1 is SGHAT and CDR2 is FQNNGV. The CDR3 region is CASSPVRGKTGELFF. Written as DNA, the CDR3 is TGTGCCAGCAGCCCCGTCAGGGGAAAAACCGGGGAGCTGTTTTTT. Together with reference TRBV11-2 and TRBJ2-2, the CDR3 gives the full variable domain: EAGVAQSPRYKIIEKRQSVAFWCNPISGHATLYWYQQILGQGPKLLIQFQNNGVVDDSQLPKDRFSAERLKGVDSTLKIQPAKLEDSAVYLCASSPVRGKTGELFFGEGSRLTVL.

This clonotype was observed a handful of times. This chain links TRBV4-3 with TRBJ1-5, with D unclear. Germline values: CDR1 LGHNA, CDR2 YSLEER. V lost 0 bases, J lost 9 bases, and 15 bases lay in between. The CDR3 is 15 residues long. This CDR3 reads CASSQDSGPQSPQHF. DNA for the CDR3: TGCGCCAGCAGCCAAGATTCCGGACCCCAGTCGCCCCAGCATTTT.

CDR3 nucleotides: TGTGCCAGCAGTCGGGACAGGCACTACTATGGCTACACCTTC. Its protein product is CASSRDRHYYGYTF. The V call is TRBV6-1, the J call TRBJ1-2; 8 bases line up with TRBD1. The V and J ends lost 5 bases and 3 bases, in that order; junction bases with no gene match: 5. The CDR3 totals 14 residues. Germline CDR1 and CDR2: MNHNS and SASEGT.

This clonotype has only a few counts. The chain recombines TRBV7-2 with TRBJ1-1; 9 bases line up with TRBD1. Unmatched junction bases numbered 9, after V lost 5 bases and J lost 5 bases. The CDR3 is made up of 15 amino acids. CDR1 is SGHTA and CDR2 is FQGNSA in the germline V gene. The CDR3 DNA follows: TGTGCCAGCAGCGAACAGGGGGCGCTGGGGACTGAAGCTTTCTTT. Its protein product is CASSEQGALGTEAFF.

The V gene is TRBV20-1, the J gene TRBJ1-1; D may be TRBD1 (6 bases). Germline CDR1 reads DFQATT; CDR2 reads SNEGSKA (reference sequence). The CDR3 spans 14 residues. V shed 2 bases and J shed 1 base, with 11 bases lying between them. CDR3: CSARWGGRNTEAFF. CDR3 nucleotide sequence: TGCAGTGCTAGATGGGGGGGGCGGAACACTGAAGCTTTCTTT.

This clonotype has a count of ten or more. The rearrangement joins TRBV29-1 to TRBJ1-2; the match to TRBD1 covers 8 bases. The germline V gene encodes CDR1 SQVTM and CDR2 ANQGSEA. With V trimmed by 7 bases and J by 6 bases, 10 bases remained unmatched. There are 13 residues in the CDR3. The CDR3 spells CSGKSGQGDGYTF. The CDR3 bases are TGCAGCGGAAAATCCGGACAGGGCGATGGCTACACCTTC.

The chain joins TRBV5-5 to TRBJ1-2; TRBD1 agrees at 8 bases. Trimming removed 6 bases from V and 2 bases from J; junction bases left unmatched: 6. The CDR3 is made up of 14 amino acids. Germline V gives CDR1 SGHKS, CDR2 YYEKEE (reference sequence). The CDR3 nucleotides read TGTGCCAGCATCCGTGGACAGGGAAACTATGGCTACACCTTC. Protein product: CASIRGQGNYGYTF.